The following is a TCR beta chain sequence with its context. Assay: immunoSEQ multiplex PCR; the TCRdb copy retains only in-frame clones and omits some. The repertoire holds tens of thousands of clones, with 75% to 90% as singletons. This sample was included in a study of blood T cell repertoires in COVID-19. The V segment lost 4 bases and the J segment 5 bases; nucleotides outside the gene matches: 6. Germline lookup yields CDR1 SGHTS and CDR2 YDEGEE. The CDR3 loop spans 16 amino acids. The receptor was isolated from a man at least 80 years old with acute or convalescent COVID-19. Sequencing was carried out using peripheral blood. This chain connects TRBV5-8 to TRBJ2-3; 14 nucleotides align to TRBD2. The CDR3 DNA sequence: TGTGCCAGCAGCATGACTAGCGGGGGGGCTGGAGATACGCAGTATTTT. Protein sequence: CASSMTSGGAGDTQYF.